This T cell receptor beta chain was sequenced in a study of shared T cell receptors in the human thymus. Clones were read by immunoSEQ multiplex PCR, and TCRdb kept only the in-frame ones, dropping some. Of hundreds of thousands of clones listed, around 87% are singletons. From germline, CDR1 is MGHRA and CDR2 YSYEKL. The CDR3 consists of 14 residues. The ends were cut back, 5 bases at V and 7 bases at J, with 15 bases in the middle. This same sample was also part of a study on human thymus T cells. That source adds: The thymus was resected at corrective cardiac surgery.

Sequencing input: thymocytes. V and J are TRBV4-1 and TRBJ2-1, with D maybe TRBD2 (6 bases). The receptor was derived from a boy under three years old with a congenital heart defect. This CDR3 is CASSLRGGKNEQFF. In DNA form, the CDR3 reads TGCGCCAGCAGCTTGCGGGGAGGAAAAAATGAGCAGTTCTTC.